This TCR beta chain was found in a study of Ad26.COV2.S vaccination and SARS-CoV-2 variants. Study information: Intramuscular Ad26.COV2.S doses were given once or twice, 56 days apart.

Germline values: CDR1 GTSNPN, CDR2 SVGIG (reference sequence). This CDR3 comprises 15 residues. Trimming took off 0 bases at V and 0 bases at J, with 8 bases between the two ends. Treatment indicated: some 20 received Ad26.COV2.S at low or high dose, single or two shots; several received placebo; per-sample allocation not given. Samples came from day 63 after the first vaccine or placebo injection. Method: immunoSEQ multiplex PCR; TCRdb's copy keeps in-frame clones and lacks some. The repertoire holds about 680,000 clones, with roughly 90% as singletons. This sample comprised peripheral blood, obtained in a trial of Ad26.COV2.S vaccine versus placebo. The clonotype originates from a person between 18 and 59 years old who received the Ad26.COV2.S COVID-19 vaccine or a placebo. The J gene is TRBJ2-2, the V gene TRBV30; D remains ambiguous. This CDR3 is CAWSVRSSNTGELFF. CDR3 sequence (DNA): TGTGCCTGGAGTGTAAGGTCATCGAACACCGGGGAGCTGTTTTTT. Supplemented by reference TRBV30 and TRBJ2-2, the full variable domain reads SQTIHQWPATLVQPVGSPLSLECTVEGTSNPNLYWYRQAAGRGLQLLFYSVGIGQISSEVPQNLSASRPQDRQFILSSKKLLLSDSGFYLCAWSVRSSNTGELFFGEGSRLTVL.